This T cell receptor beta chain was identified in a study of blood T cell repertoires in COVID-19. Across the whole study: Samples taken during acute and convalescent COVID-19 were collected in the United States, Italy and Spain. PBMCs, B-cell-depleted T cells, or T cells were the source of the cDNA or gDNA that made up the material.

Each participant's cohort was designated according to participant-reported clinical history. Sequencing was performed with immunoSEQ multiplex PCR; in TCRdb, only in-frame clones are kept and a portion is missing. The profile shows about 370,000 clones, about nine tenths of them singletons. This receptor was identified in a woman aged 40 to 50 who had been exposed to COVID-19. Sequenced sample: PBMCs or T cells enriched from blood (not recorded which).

Here the CDR3 reads CASSLVWGGDTQYF. The CDR3 nucleotides read TGTGCCAGCAGCTTGGTGTGGGGAGGAGATACGCAGTATTTT. The chain carries TRBV5-6 and TRBJ2-3; tentative D call: TRBD2 (6 bases). The length of the CDR3 is 14 residues. Germline V gene data show CDR1 as SGHDT and CDR2 as YYEEEE. The V gene lost 0 bases and the J gene lost 5 bases, with 10 bases spanning the gap. The whole variable domain, filled in from reference TRBV5-6 and TRBJ2-3, reads DAGVTQSPTHLIKTRGQQVTLRCSPKSGHDTVSWYQQALGQGPQFIFQYYEEEERQRGNFPDRFSGHQFPNYSSELNVNALLLGDSALYLCASSLVWGGDTQYFGPGTRLTVL.